This T cell receptor (beta chain) was retrieved from a study of T cells expressing NK-cell markers. Study observations and caveats: Dominant NKG2C+ clonotypes in a handful of donors made up roughly 1.0-7.5% of CD8+ T cells.

Concerning this clonotype itself: The antigen is unknown.

Using the 5' RACE reads, TCRdb records one entry per CDR3 protein without DNA. Its listing shows about half a million distinct CDR3 sequences. CDR1 and CDR2 from the germline V gene are SGHVS and FNYEAQ. The CDR3 is 15 amino acids. The sequence was collected from a woman between 45 and 60 years old in good health. The specimen was blood T cells: a sorted CD56 or NKG2C T cell subset, CD4+ or CD8+ T cells, or bulk PBMC T cells (not recorded which). This chain links TRBV7-6 with TRBJ2-3; TCRdb returns TRBD1, unconfirmable since there is no DNA. The CDR3 sequence: CASSSNGGSTDTQYF.